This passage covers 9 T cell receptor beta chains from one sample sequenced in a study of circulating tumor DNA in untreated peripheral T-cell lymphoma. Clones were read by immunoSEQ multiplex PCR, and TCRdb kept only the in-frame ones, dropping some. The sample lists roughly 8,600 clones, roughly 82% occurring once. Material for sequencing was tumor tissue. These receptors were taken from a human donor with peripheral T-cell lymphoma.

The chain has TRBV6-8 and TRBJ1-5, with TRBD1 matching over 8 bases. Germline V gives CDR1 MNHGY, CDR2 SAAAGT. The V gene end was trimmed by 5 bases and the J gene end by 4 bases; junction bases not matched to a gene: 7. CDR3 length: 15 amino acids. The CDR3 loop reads CASSQSRTGNQPQHF. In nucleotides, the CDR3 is TGTGCCAGCAGTCAATCTAGGACAGGGAATCAGCCCCAGCATTTT.

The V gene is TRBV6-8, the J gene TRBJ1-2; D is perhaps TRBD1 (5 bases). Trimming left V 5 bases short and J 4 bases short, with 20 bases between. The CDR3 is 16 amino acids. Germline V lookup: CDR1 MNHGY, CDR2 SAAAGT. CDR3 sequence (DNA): TGTGCCAGCAGTGAGGTTTCTACAGGATTGCGCTATGGCTACACCTTC. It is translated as CASSEVSTGLRYGYTF.

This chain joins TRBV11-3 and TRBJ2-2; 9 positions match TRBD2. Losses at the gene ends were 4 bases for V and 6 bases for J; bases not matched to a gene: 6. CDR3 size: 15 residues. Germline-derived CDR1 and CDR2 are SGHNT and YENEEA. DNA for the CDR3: TGTGCCAGCAGCTCCTCTGAGCGGGGGGCCGGGGAGCTGTTTTTT. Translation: CASSSSERGAGELFF.

CDR3 DNA: TGCGCCAGCAGCCAGGGGGACTCTGGAAACACCATATATTTT. This translates into CASSQGDSGNTIYF. The rearrangement joins TRBV4-1 to TRBJ1-3, with D possibly TRBD1 on 5 matching bases. The germline gives CDR1 MGHRA, CDR2 YSYEKL. The CDR3 spans 14 residues. Trimming removed 3 bases from V and 0 bases from J, with 6 bases in between.

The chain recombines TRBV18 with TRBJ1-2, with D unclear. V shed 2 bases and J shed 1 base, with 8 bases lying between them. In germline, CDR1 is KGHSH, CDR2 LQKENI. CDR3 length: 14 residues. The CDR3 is CASSPRTDNYGYTF. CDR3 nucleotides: TGTGCCAGCTCACCAAGAACAGATAACTATGGCTACACCTTC.

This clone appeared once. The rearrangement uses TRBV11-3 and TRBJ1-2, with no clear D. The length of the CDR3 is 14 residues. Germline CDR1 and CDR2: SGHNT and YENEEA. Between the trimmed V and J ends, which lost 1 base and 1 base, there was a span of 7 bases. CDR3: CASSLGRSNYGYTF. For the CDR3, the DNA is TGTGCCAGCAGCTTAGGAAGGAGTAACTATGGCTACACCTTC.

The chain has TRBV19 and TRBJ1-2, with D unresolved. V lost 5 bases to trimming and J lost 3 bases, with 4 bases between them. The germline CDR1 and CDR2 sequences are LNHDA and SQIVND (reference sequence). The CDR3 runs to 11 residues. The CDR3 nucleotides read TGTGCCAGTAGTTCTTACTATGGCTACACCTTC. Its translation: CASSSYYGYTF.

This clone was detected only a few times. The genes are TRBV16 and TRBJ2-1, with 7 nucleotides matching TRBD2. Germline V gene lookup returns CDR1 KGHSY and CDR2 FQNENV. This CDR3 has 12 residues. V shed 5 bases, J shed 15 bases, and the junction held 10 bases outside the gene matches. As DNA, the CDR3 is TGTGCCAGCAGCACTTCTGGGAGGGGAGTGTTCTTC. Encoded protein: CASSTSGRGVFF. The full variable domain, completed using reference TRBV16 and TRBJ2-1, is GEEVAQTPKHLVRGEGQKAKLYCAPIKGHSYVFWYQQVLKNEFKFLISFQNENVFDETGMPKERFSAKCLPNSPCSLEIQATKLEDSAVYFCASSTSGRGVFFGPGTRLTVL.

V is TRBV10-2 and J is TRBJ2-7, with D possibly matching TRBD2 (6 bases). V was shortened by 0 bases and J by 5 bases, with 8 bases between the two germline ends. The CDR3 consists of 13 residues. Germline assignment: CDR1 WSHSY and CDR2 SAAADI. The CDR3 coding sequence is TGCGCCAGCAGTGAGTCGGGACTCCACGAGCAGTACTTC. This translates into CASSESGLHEQYF.